The clone carrying this T cell receptor beta chain was found many times. Germline assignment: CDR1 MNHEY and CDR2 SVGAGI. The V and J ends lost 2 bases and 0 bases respectively, with 8 bases between them. The CDR3 runs to 15 residues. The sample is drawn from a study of response to subunit inactivated influenza vaccine. MiXCR was run by TCRdb on the RT-PCR reads, yielding one entry per CDR3 protein. The repertoire has roughly 540,000 distinct CDR3 sequences, around a quarter of them found once; the top ten carry 2.5% to 3%. These data were also filed under a second study, of T cells expressing NK-cell markers. That report adds: 5'RACE template switching with UMIs produced the TCR beta cDNA. Source material for TCR beta repertoires consisted of sorted CD3+CD56+NKG2C+, CD3+CD56+NKG2C- and CD3+CD56-NKG2C+ T cells. HCMV seropositivity marked seven of the eight sequenced donors; one was seronegative. Several experiments confined sorting to alpha-beta TCR T cells with an anti-gamma-delta TCR antibody. The same clonotypes also predominated in the CD3+CD56-NKG2C+ fraction of a handful of donors.

The chain couples TRBV6-5 to TRBJ1-3; D is undetermined. The clonotype comes from a middle-aged man who received an inactivated influenza vaccine. The specimen comprised CD4+ T cells sorted from PBMCs, sampled roughly 12 days after vaccination. The chain's CDR3 is CASSYVWGSGNTIYF. CDR3 sequence (DNA): TGTGCCAGCAGTTACGTCTGGGGCTCTGGAAACACCATATATTTT.